These T cell receptor beta chains were read from a single sample in a study of cytomegalovirus exposure and HLA in healthy donors. TCRdb's copy holds only in-frame clones and misses some; the assay was immunoSEQ multiplex PCR. The sample consists of 99,000 or so clones, 76% of them appearing once. The sequenced sample was PBMCs. Every receptor here comes from a man in his forties in good health and CMV-seropositive. The conserved cysteine and the conserved F or W are not part of the CDR3 here. Not every row has a clone size; where given, it reads once, few, many or a size class.

TRBJ2-7 | NA | TRBV11-2 | ASSPLGGAFSYEQY
TRBJ2-7 | NA | TRBV7-9 | ASSYGLAGSSYEQY
TRBJ2-1 | NA | TRBV10-3 | AISRGQGVGGGSYNEQF
TRBJ2-3 | once | TRBV7-3 | ASSPRGPGAQY
TRBJ1-4 | few | TRBV7-9 | ASSRERANEKLF
TRBJ2-2 | NA | TRBV9 | ASSVEGRAGAGGELF
TRBJ1-1 | NA | TRBV4-3 | ASSHAGGANTEAF
TRBJ2-1 | once | TRBV9 | ASSGPPGLSYNEQF
TRBJ2-7 | NA | TRBV19 | ASGRPDRGYEQY
TRBJ2-7 | NA | TRBV2 | ASTIAESSYEQY
TRBJ1-2 | NA | TRBV4-1 | ASSQTFTGSYGYT
TRBJ2-1 | NA | TRBV27 | ASSPYPSYEQF
TRBJ2-7 | NA | TRBV7-9 | ASSGIGGRVTYEQY
TRBJ2-2 | NA | TRBV19 | ASSAEVEMNRPTGELF
TRBJ2-3 | once | TRBV11-2 | ASSVPSGETDTQY
TRBJ2-6 | NA | TRBV28 | ASSPDTPGANVLT
TRBJ2-1 | NA | TRBV2 | ASSRTSGRVNEQF
TRBJ2-7 | NA | TRBV9 | ASSPRDRGNEQY
TRBJ2-7 | NA | TRBV6-5 | ASSYSRGQGDYEQY
TRBJ2-2 | NA | TRBV9 | ASSVDGRAAGELF
TRBJ2-5 | few | TRBV10-1 | ARTRAGTGALYQETQY
TRBJ2-7 | NA | TRBV6-5 | ASRTRGEQY
TRBJ2-1 | once | TRBV20-1 | SASSGQTPF
TRBJ2-5 | few | TRBV5-6 | ASPGTAETQY
TRBJ1-3 | NA | TRBV10-3 | AISAGGLLGGNTIY
TRBJ2-7 | few | TRBV11-3 | ASRPFQGAFYEQY
TRBJ2-7 | NA | TRBV7-2 | ASSIRDSTYEQY
TRBJ2-5 | NA | TRBV4-1 | ASSQDREGLAGVGLFRETQY
TRBJ2-7 | NA | TRBV30 | AWSVQGASEQY
TRBJ1-5 | NA | TRBV12-5 | ASARQGGQPQH
TRBJ1-2 | few | TRBV5-4 | ASSSGYTGGLGYT
TRBJ2-7 | NA | TRBV30 | AWRLTGTGIYEQY
TRBJ2-4 | NA | TRBV11-3 | ASSFSVSKNIQY
TRBJ2-1 | once | TRBV4-3 | ASSQGRLAYEQF
TRBJ2-7 | NA | TRBV25-1 | ASSEPPGEAAYEQY
TRBJ2-2 | NA | TRBV28 | ASIEQGRNTGELF
TRBJ2-7 | NA | TRBV7-9 | ASSFFGGYGSSYEQY
TRBJ2-1 | NA | TRBV28 | ASSSTTTSGRVKREQF
TRBJ1-5 | few | TRBV30 | AWTHRERQPQH
TRBJ1-4 | NA | TRBV4-1 | ASSQRQGNEKLF
TRBJ2-1 | NA | TRBV7-9 | ASSRRDRDNEQF
TRBJ2-2 | NA | TRBV5-1 | ASSLAIQRGGELF
TRBJ2-7 | NA | TRBV5-1 | ASSPAQGSSYEQY
TRBJ2-7 | NA | TRBV7-2 | ASSFGRVDEQY
TRBJ2-1 | once | TRBV10-1 | ASIKLGLAGADEQF
TRBJ1-3 | NA | TRBV21-1 | ASSTRENRQVNTIY
TRBJ1-2 | NA | TRBV30 | AWKDSGAYGYT